A selection of T cell receptor beta chains follows, all from one sample in a study of cytomegalovirus exposure and HLA in healthy donors. This table comes from immunoSEQ multiplex PCR, and its TCRdb copy is limited to in-frame clones, with some not included. Counted here are 90,000 to 150,000 clones, approximately 78% occurring once; the ten biggest clones make up approximately 8.2%. The material sequenced was PBMCs. These TCRs come from a middle-aged woman in good health and CMV-seropositive. The CDR3 runs from the conserved cysteine through the conserved F or W. Fields, in order: D gene, clone size, J gene, V gene, CDR3 DNA, CDR3 protein. D genes are given only for firm matches. Where a row states a size, it is once, few, many or the class of an expanded clone; other rows omit it.

TRBD2	NA	TRBJ2-7	TRBV27	TGTGCCAGCGGGGAGGGACCAGATTACGAGCAGTACTTC	CASGEGPDYEQYF
NA	NA	TRBJ2-5	TRBV12-5	TGTGCTAGTGGTATTAAAGAGACCCAGTACTTC	CASGIKETQYF
TRBD1	NA	TRBJ1-2	TRBV14	TGTGCCAGCAGCAAATACCAGGGGGCTGACTATGGCTACACCTTC	CASSKYQGADYGYTF
TRBD2	once	TRBJ2-1	TRBV10-1	TGCGCCAGCAGTGAGTCCGGCGGGGGGGCCTGCAATGAGCAGTTCTTC	CASSESGGGACNEQFF
NA	NA	TRBJ1-1	TRBV9	TGTGCCAGCAGCGTAGACGGGAACACTGAAGCTTTCTTT	CASSVDGNTEAFF
TRBD1	NA	TRBJ2-7	TRBV7-2	TGTGCCAGCAGCCCAAGGACAGGGGGCTTATACGAGCAGTACTTC	CASSPRTGGLYEQYF
NA	NA	TRBJ1-5	TRBV2	TGTGCCAGCAGTATGGAGGGGCTCCTGAACAATCAGCCCCAGCATTTT	CASSMEGLLNNQPQHF
NA	NA	TRBJ1-2	TRBV4-3	TGCGCCAGCAGCCAAGATATAGGGGATGGTTATGGCTACACCTTC	CASSQDIGDGYGYTF
NA	NA	TRBJ2-5	TRBV19	TGTGCCAGTAGTATTGATCGTAGATGGACCCAGTACTTC	CASSIDRRWTQYF
TRBD2	NA	TRBJ2-7	TRBV14	TGTGCCAGCAGCCCCGGGGAGGGAGCCGTCAAGTACTTC	CASSPGEGAVKYF
NA	NA	TRBJ2-7	TRBV7-8	TGTGCCAGCAGCTTAAGTCTTCAGGGCTACGAGCAGTACTTC	CASSLSLQGYEQYF
TRBD1	NA	TRBJ1-1	TRBV4-1	TGCGCCAGCAGCCAAGTGGGGACAGGATCCACTGAAGCTTTCTTT	CASSQVGTGSTEAFF
NA	NA	TRBJ2-5	TRBV12-5	TGTGCTAGTGGTTCGGGGGTAGAAGAGACCCAGTACTTC	CASGSGVEETQYF
NA	NA	TRBJ1-1	TRBV6-4	TGTGCCAGCAGTGACTCCGGGTTTGGTGAAGCTTTCTTT	CASSDSGFGEAFF
NA	NA	TRBJ2-2	TRBV2	TGTGCCAGCAGTGTTGAGGTGACCGGGGAGCTGTTTTTT	CASSVEVTGELFF
TRBD1	NA	TRBJ1-6	TRBV7-2	TGTGCCAGCAGCTCAAGACAGGGAAATTCACCCCTCCACTTT	CASSSRQGNSPLHF
NA	NA	TRBJ1-4	TRBV29-1	TGCAGCGTTGAGTTCGGGGTGAGGAATGAAAAACTGTTTTTT	CSVEFGVRNEKLFF
NA	once	TRBJ1-1	TRBV29-1	TGCAGCGTCATGACAGAACTGAACACTGAAGCTTTCTTT	CSVMTELNTEAFF
TRBD1	once	TRBJ2-3	TRBV4-3	TGCGCCAGCAGCCAGGGGGTTACGACAGGGGGCCGCACAGATACGCAGTATTTT	CASSQGVTTGGRTDTQYF
TRBD1	few	TRBJ1-1	TRBV29-1	TGCAGCGTATACGGTACAGGGGGTTCTGAAGCTTTCTTT	CSVYGTGGSEAFF
NA	NA	TRBJ2-5	TRBV7-2	TGTGCCAGCAGCTTAGTAGCGGCACAAGAGACCCAGTACTTC	CASSLVAAQETQYF
TRBD1	NA	TRBJ2-1	TRBV18	TGTGCCAGCTCACGAACTGACAGGGGAACTAGCAATGAGCAGTTCTTC	CASSRTDRGTSNEQFF
TRBD2	NA	TRBJ2-1	TRBV10-2	TGCGCCAGCAGTGACCTAGCGGGGTCCTACAATGAGCAGTTCTTC	CASSDLAGSYNEQFF
TRBD2	NA	TRBJ2-1	TRBV27	TGTGCCAGCAGTTTAAATAGCGGGGAGGTTGAGCAGTTCTTC	CASSLNSGEVEQFF
TRBD1	NA	TRBJ1-6	TRBV7-7	TGTGCTAGCAGCTTTAACGACAGGGAAGGCTCACCCCTCCACTTT	CASSFNDREGSPLHF
TRBD2	NA	TRBJ2-7	TRBV7-2	TGTGCCAGCAGCCTCCGGGAGGGGCTGCCCTACGAGCAGTACTTC	CASSLREGLPYEQYF
TRBD1	NA	TRBJ1-4	TRBV9	TGTGCCAGCAGCGTAGATGTAACAGGGGATGAAAAACTGTTTTTT	CASSVDVTGDEKLFF
NA	NA	TRBJ1-1	TRBV5-4	TGTGCCAGCAGCTTGGGCGCCCTTGAGGTGACCACTGAAGCTTTCTTT	CASSLGALEVTTEAFF
TRBD2	once	TRBJ2-5	TRBV25-1	TGTGCCAGCAGTGAATCTAGCGGGATATGGGAGACCCAGTACTTC	CASSESSGIWETQYF
NA	NA	TRBJ1-1	TRBV6-5	TGTGCCAGCAGCTACAAAACAGGGATCACTGAAGCTTTCTTT	CASSYKTGITEAFF
TRBD2	NA	TRBJ2-5	TRBV5-1	TGCGCCAGCAGGCTAGCGGGGGAGTCAGAGACCCAGTACTTC	CASRLAGESETQYF
NA	few	TRBJ1-5	TRBV7-2	TGTGCCAGCAGCTTAGGATATCGGGGGGGAAATCAGCCCCAGCATTTT	CASSLGYRGGNQPQHF